This passage covers 14 T cell receptor beta chains from one sample sequenced in a study of blood T cell repertoires in COVID-19. The method was immunoSEQ multiplex PCR; TCRdb's version includes in-frame clones alone and lacks a portion of them. The sample has some 130,000 clones, over 75% seen once; the top ten hold 35% to 55%. The sample comprised peripheral blood. The origin of the receptors is a human donor in a cohort sampled during active COVID-19.

The chain has TRBV5-4 and TRBJ1-2, with unresolved D. This CDR3 region has 14 residues. Germline CDR1 reads SGHNT; CDR2 reads YYREEE (reference sequence). The V gene lost 1 base and the J gene lost 3 bases, with 10 bases spanning the gap. CDR3 DNA: TGTGCCAGCAGCTTGATTGGAGTTGACTATGGCTACACCTTC. It is translated as CASSLIGVDYGYTF. The whole variable domain, remainder taken from reference TRBV5-4 and TRBJ1-2, is ETGVTQSPTHLIKTRGQQVTLRCSSQSGHNTVSWYQQALGQGPQFIFQYYREEENGRGNFPPRFSGLQFPNYSSELNVNALELDDSALYLCASSLIGVDYGYTFGSGTRLTVV.

The chain uses TRBV25-1 and TRBJ1-1; D gene unclear. The germline gives CDR1 MGHDK, CDR2 SYGVNS. V lost 2 bases, J lost 7 bases, and 8 bases lay in between. The CDR3 consists of 12 residues. CDR3 in amino acids: CASSEGRSEAFF. The CDR3 DNA sequence: TGTGCCAGCAGTGAAGGCAGAAGTGAAGCTTTCTTT. The full variable domain, with the rest looked up from reference TRBV25-1 and TRBJ1-1, is EADIYQTPRYLVIGTGKKITLECSQTMGHDKMYWYQQDPGMELHLIHYSYGVNSTEKGDLSSESTVSRIRTEHFPLTLESARPSHTSQYLCASSEGRSEAFFGQGTRLTVV.

The gene calls are TRBV5-1 and TRBJ1-2, with D maybe TRBD1 (6 bases). The ends were cut back, 4 bases at V and 13 bases at J, with 17 bases in the middle. There are 12 residues in the CDR3. CDR1 is SGHRS and CDR2 is YFSETQ in the germline V gene. The CDR3 reads CASSPEGGASTF. The CDR3 DNA follows: TGCGCCAGCAGCCCCGAGGGGGGGGCGAGCACCTTC.

This chain links TRBV24-1 with TRBJ1-2, with D tentatively TRBD1 (6 bases). CDR1 and CDR2 (germline): KGHDR, SFDVKD. This CDR3 is built from 15 residues. V was trimmed by 4 bases and J by 8 bases, leaving 19 bases between them. The CDR3 bases are TGTGCCACCAGTGACCGCTCCGGGACAATAGACGGCTACACCTTC. This encodes CATSDRSGTIDGYTF.

The chain recombines TRBV6-1 with TRBJ2-6, with D perhaps matching TRBD1 (6 bases). Germline CDR1 reads MNHNS; CDR2 reads SASEGT. V shed 2 bases and J shed 2 bases, with 7 bases lying between them. The CDR3 is 15 amino acids. CDR3 in amino acids: CASSENRAGANVLTF. The CDR3 coding sequence is TGTGCCAGCAGTGAAAACAGGGCTGGGGCCAACGTCCTGACTTTC.

V is TRBV11-3 and J is TRBJ2-2; TRBD2 agrees at 7 bases. Germline V gives CDR1 SGHNT, CDR2 YENEEA. Trimming removed 3 bases from V and 6 bases from J; junction bases left unmatched: 4. CDR3 size: 14 residues. Here the CDR3 reads CASSFVAGAGELFF. Here the CDR3 DNA reads TGTGCCAGCAGCTTCGTAGCGGGCGCCGGGGAGCTGTTTTTT.

This clone was observed a handful of times. The chain uses TRBV5-8 and TRBJ1-6; 9 positions match TRBD1. The ends lost 4 bases at V and 7 bases at J; junction bases unmatched: 6. The CDR3 consists of 15 residues. In germline, CDR1 is SGHTS, CDR2 YDEGEE. CDR3 DNA sequence: TGTGCCAGCAGCCCACGGACAGGGGCCAATTCACCCCTCCACTTT. Amino acid sequence: CASSPRTGANSPLHF.

The count of this clone is one. This sequence joins TRBV21-1 and TRBJ1-1; the table's D gene call, TRBD1, was not cross checked with the DNA. TRBV21-1 is given as a pseudogene. The length of the CDR3 is 17 residues. CDR3 DNA: TGTGCCAGCAGCAAGGGCGACAGGGGGGGGCCGAACACTGAAGCTTTCTTT. Amino acid sequence: CASSKGDRGGPNTEAFF.

The chain is built from TRBV7-8 and TRBJ2-7; 8 nucleotides line up with TRBD1. The CDR3 sequence is 15 residues long. The V gene end was trimmed by 1 base and the J gene end by 1 base; junction bases not matched to a gene: 3. CDR1 and CDR2 (germline): SGHVS, FQNEAQ. The CDR3 DNA sequence: TGTGCCAGCAGCTTAGAAGGGACAGGATCCTACGAGCAGTACTTC. Protein: CASSLEGTGSYEQYF.

This clone was observed a handful of times. V and J are TRBV20-1 and TRBJ1-1; D is uncertain. V was shortened by 3 bases and J by 4 bases, with 21 bases between the two germline ends. The length of the CDR3 is 16 residues. Per the germline V gene, CDR1 is DFQATT and CDR2 is SNEGSKA (reference sequence). CDR3 residues: CSASYGVFTVGTEAFF. CDR3 nucleotide sequence: TGCAGTGCTAGTTACGGGGTCTTTACTGTCGGCACTGAAGCTTTCTTT.

The genes are TRBV19 and TRBJ2-1, with 8 bases fitting TRBD2. V shed 0 bases, J shed 2 bases, and the junction held 0 bases outside the gene matches. This CDR3 is 15 amino acids long. CDR1 and CDR2 from the germline V gene are LNHDA and SQIVND (reference sequence). The CDR3: CASSIEAGAYNEQFF. CDR3 in DNA: TGTGCCAGTAGTATAGAAGCGGGAGCCTACAATGAGCAGTTCTTC.

The chain uses TRBV9 and TRBJ2-5, with TRBD2 as a possible D gene (6 bases). V shed 4 bases and J shed 5 bases, with 18 bases lying between them. Germline V gene sequence: CDR1 SGDLS, CDR2 YYNGEE. The CDR3 runs 15 residues. The DNA of the CDR3 is TGTGCCAGCAGCACTGGGACCTTCCGGGAGGAGACCCAGTACTTC. Protein sequence: CASSTGTFREETQYF. The full variable domain, with the rest looked up from reference TRBV9 and TRBJ2-5, is DSGVTQTPKHLITATGQRVTLRCSPRSGDLSVYWYQQSLDQGLQFLIQYYNGEERAKGNILERFSAQQFPDLHSELNLSSLELGDSALYFCASSTGTFREETQYFGPGTRLLVL.

Concerning this clone itself: The same CDR3 is also encoded by other DNA sequences in this sample. The rearrangement joins TRBV18 to TRBJ1-3, with D unclear. V lost 3 bases and J 4 bases, leaving 10 bases between the germline ends. CDR3 size: 14 residues. Germline CDR1 is KGHSH and CDR2 is LQKENI. The CDR3 here is CASSPGGSGNTIYF. The CDR3 bases are TGTGCCAGCTCACCGGGAGGGTCCGGAAACACCATATATTTT.

The chain employs TRBV30 and TRBJ2-5; TRBD2 is a possible D gene (5 bases). Germline V gene data show CDR1 as GTSNPN and CDR2 as SVGIG (reference sequence). There are 15 residues in the CDR3. V shed 0 bases and J shed 5 bases, with 16 bases lying between them. CDR3 loop: CAWSVRGQYVETQYF. CDR3 sequence (DNA): TGTGCCTGGAGTGTACGCGGGCAGTACGTCGAGACCCAGTACTTC.